This entry is about one T cell receptor (beta chain). The RNA input was about 0.45 to 1 ug, and it was reverse transcribed with random hexamers. One entry per CDR3 protein, called by TCRdb with MiXCR from the immunoSEQ multiplex PCR reads. Here the sample spans 200,000 to 250,000 distinct CDR3 sequences, 90% to 95% being singletons. This sample stems from a study of CD8 T cells in Susac syndrome. The CDR3 spans 12 residues. The germline V gene encodes CDR1 GTSNPN and CDR2 SVGIG (reference sequence). Trimming left V 0 bases short and J 6 bases short, with 8 bases between. This TCR was sampled from a human donor with multiple sclerosis. Sequencing was carried out using CD8+ T cells from PBMCs. This chain links TRBV30 with TRBJ1-1; no clear D. CDR3 nucleotides: TGTGCCTGGAGTGTACAAGGAGCTGAAGCTTTCTTT. Its translation is CAWSVQGAEAFF.